This T cell receptor beta chain was recorded in a study of cytomegalovirus exposure and HLA in healthy donors. This CDR3 is 13 amino acids long. V lost 3 bases to trimming and J lost 5 bases, with 10 bases between them. Germline CDR1 reads SGHNT; CDR2 reads YYREEE (reference sequence). 60 Vbeta and 13 Jbeta primers were used in PCR. Produced via immunoSEQ multiplex PCR; TCRdb's table is partial and in-frame only. The table records about 200,000 clones, approximately 79% of them present only once. Sequenced material: PBMCs. The sequence was obtained from a man aged 18 to 30 in good health and CMV-seronegative. The chain uses TRBV5-4 and TRBJ2-3; D is possibly TRBD2 (5 bases). CDR3 region: CASSWPGIDTQYF. DNA of the CDR3: TGTGCCAGCAGCTGGCCGGGAATAGATACGCAGTATTTT.